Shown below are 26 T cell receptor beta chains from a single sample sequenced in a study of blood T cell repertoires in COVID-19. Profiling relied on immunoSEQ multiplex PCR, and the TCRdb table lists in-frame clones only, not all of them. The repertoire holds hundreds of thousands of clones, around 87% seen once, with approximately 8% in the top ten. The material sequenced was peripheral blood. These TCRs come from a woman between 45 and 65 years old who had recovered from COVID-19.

The CDR3 is CASSPPREGGELFF. Here the CDR3 DNA reads TGTGCCAGCAGCCCACCCAGGGAGGGCGGGGAGCTGTTTTTT. V and J are TRBV6-5 and TRBJ2-2; 7 bases line up with TRBD2. CDR1 is MNHEY and CDR2 is SVGAGI in the germline V gene. The CDR3 has 14 residues. The ends lost 6 bases at V and 7 bases at J; junction bases unmatched: 8.

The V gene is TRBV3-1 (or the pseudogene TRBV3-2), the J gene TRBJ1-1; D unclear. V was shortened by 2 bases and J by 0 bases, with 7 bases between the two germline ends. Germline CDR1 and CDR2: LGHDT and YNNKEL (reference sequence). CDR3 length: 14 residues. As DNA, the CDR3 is TGTGCCAGCAGCCAACATGAGATGAACACTGAAGCTTTCTTT. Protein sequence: CASSQHEMNTEAFF.

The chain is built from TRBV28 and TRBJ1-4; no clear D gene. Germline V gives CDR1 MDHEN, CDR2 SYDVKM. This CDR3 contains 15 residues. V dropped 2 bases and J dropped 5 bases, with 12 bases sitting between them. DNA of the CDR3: TGTGCCAGCAGTTTAAACAGCGGGCAGAATGAAAAACTGTTTTTT. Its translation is CASSLNSGQNEKLFF.

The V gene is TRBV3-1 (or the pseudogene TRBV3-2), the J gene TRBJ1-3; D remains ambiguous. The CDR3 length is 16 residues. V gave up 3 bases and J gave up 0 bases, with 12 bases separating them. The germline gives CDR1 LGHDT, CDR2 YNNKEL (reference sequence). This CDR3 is CASSQGVWSSGNTIYF. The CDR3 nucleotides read TGTGCCAGCAGCCAGGGAGTCTGGAGCTCTGGAAACACCATATATTTT.

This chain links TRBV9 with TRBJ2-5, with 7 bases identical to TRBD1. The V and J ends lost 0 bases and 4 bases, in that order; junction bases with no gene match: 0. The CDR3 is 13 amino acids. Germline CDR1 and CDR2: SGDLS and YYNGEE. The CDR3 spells CASSVGTGETQYF. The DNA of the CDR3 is TGTGCCAGCAGCGTAGGGACAGGAGAGACCCAGTACTTC.

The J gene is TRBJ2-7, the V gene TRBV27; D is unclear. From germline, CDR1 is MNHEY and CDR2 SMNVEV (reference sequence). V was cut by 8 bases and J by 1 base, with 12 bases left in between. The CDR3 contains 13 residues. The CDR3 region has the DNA TGTGCCAGCTCTAGGTTAGGTTCCTACGAGCAGTACTTC. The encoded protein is CASSRLGSYEQYF.

The CDR3 DNA follows: TGTGCCTGGGGGCGTAGGGGGACCGTCAGCAATCAGCCCCAGCATTTT. Its translation: CAWGRRGTVSNQPQHF. This rearrangement joins TRBV30 to TRBJ1-5, with D tentatively TRBD1 (6 bases). V lost 5 bases, J lost 1 base, and 18 bases lay in between. This CDR3 contains 16 residues. Germline V lookup: CDR1 GTSNPN, CDR2 SVGIG (reference sequence).

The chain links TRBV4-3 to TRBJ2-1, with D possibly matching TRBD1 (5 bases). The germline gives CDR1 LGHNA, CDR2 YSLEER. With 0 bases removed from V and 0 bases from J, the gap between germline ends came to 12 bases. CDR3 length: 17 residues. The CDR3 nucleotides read TGCGCCAGCAGCCAAGATCCAGGACATTTCTCCTACAATGAGCAGTTCTTC. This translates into CASSQDPGHFSYNEQFF.

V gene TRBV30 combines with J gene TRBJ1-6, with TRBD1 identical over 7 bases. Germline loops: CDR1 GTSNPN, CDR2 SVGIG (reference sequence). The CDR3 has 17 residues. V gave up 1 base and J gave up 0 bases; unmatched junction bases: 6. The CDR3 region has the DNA TGTGCCTGGAGTGGGGGACAGCCGAGCTCCTATAATTCACCCCTCCACTTT. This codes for CAWSGGQPSSYNSPLHF.

CDR3 protein: CASSSRGQGALAGGIEQFF. The CDR3 bases are TGTGCCAGCAGCTCTCGGGGACAGGGGGCCCTAGCGGGAGGGATTGAGCAGTTCTTC. V is TRBV11-2 and J is TRBJ2-1; D may correspond to TRBD1 or TRBD2 (12 bases each). Germline values: CDR1 SGHAT, CDR2 FQNNGV. Trimming removed 4 bases from V and 9 bases from J, with 31 bases in between. CDR3 size: 19 residues.

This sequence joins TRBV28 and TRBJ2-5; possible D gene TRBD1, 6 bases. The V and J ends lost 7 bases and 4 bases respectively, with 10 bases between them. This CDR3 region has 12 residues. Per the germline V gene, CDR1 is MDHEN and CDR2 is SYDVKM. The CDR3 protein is CASTTGPETQYF. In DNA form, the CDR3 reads TGTGCCAGCACCACAGGGCCAGAGACCCAGTACTTC.

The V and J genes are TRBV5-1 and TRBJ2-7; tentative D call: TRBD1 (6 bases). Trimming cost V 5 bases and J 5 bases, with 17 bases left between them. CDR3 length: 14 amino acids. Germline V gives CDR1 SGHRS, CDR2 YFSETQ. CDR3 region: CASRYLQGTHEQYF. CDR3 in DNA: TGCGCCAGCAGATATTTACAGGGAACCCACGAGCAGTACTTC.

Here the CDR3 DNA reads TGTGCCAGCAGCTTGGGGACAGGGGAGGTGGTGAGCAATCAGCCCCAGCATTTT. As protein: CASSLGTGEVVSNQPQHF. V usage is TRBV5-4 and J usage is TRBJ1-5, with TRBD1 identical over 9 bases. CDR1 is SGHNT, CDR2 YYREEE, per germline (reference sequence). With 0 bases clipped from V and 1 base from J, the junction kept 8 bases outside the gene matches. CDR3 length: 18 amino acids.

The CDR3 DNA reads TGCGCCAGCAGCCAAACAATTTCTAGTGACACCGGGGAGCTGTTTTTT. This codes for CASSQTISSDTGELFF. The genes are TRBV4-1 and TRBJ2-2, with unresolved D. This CDR3 comprises 16 residues. CDR1 MGHRA and CDR2 YSYEKL come from the germline V gene. Trimming stripped 2 bases from V and 3 bases from J, with 13 bases between.

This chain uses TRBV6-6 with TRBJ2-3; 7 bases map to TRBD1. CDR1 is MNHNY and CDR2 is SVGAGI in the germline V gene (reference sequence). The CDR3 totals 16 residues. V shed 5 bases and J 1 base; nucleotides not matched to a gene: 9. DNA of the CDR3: TGTGCCAGCAGTCGCTCCCGGGACAGTGGCACAGATACGCAGTATTTT. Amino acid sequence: CASSRSRDSGTDTQYF.

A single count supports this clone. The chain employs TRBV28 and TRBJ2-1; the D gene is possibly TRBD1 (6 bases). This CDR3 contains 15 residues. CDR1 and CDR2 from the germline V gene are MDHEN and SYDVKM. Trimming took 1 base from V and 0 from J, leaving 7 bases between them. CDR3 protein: CASSLYRVSYNEQFF. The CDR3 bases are TGTGCCAGCAGTTTATACAGGGTCTCCTACAATGAGCAGTTCTTC.

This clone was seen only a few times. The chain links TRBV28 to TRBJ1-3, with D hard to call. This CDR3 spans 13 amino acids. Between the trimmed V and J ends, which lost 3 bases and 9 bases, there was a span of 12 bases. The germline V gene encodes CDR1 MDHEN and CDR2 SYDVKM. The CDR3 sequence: CASSFGRESTIYF. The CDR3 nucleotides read TGTGCCAGCAGTTTTGGTAGGGAGAGCACCATATATTTT. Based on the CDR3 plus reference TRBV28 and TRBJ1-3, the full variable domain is DVKVTQSSRYLVKRTGEKVFLECVQDMDHENMFWYRQDPGLGLRLIYFSYDVKMKEKGDIPEGYSVSREKKERFSLILESASTNQTSMYLCASSFGRESTIYFGEGSWLTVV.

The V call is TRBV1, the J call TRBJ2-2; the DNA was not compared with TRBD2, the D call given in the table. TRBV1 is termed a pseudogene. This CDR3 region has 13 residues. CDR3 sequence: CTSSHSTPGELFF. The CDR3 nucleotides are TGCACCAGCAGCCACTCTACCCCCGGGGAGCTGTTTTTT.

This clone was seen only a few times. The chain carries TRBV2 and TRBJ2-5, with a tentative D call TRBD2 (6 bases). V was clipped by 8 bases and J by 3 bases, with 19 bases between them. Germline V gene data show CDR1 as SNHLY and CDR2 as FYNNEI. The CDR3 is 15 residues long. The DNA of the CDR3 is TGTGCCAGCCATATGGGCCTCGGACTAAAAGAGACCCAGTACTTC. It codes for CASHMGLGLKETQYF.

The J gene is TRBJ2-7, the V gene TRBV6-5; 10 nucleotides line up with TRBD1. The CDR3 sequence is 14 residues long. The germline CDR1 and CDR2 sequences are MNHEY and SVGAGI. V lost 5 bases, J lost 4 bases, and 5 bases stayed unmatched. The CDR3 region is CASSPGQGIYEQYF. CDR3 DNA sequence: TGTGCCAGCAGTCCGGGACAGGGGATATACGAGCAGTACTTC.

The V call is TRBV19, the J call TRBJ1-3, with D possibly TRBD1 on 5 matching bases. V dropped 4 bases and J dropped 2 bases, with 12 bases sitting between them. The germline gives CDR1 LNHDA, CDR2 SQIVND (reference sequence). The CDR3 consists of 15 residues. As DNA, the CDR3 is TGTGCCAGTAGTAGAGGCGGGACGACTGGAAACACCATATATTTT. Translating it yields CASSRGGTTGNTIYF.

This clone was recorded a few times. In DNA form, the CDR3 reads TGTGCCAGCAGCGGGACAGGGGGTTCACCCCTCCACTTT. This gives the protein CASSGTGGSPLHF. V gene TRBV5-4 combines with J gene TRBJ1-6; 11 nucleotides align to TRBD1. CDR1 is SGHNT, CDR2 YYREEE, per germline (reference sequence). V gave up 4 bases and J gave up 9 bases; unmatched junction bases: 0. The length of the CDR3 is 13 residues.

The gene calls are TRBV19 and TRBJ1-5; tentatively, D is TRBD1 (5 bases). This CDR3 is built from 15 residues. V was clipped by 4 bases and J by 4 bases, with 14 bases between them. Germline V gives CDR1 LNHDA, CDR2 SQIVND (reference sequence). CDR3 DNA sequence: TGTGCCAGTAGTAGCTGGGCCGGGGGGAATCAGCCCCAGCATTTT. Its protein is CASSSWAGGNQPQHF.

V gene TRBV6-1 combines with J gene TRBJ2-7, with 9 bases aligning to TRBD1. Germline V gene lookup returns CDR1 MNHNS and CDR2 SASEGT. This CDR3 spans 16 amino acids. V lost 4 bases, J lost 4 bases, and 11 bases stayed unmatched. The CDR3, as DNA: TGTGCCAGCAGTGGGGACAGGGCCCGGGGATTTTACGAGCAGTACTTC. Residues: CASSGDRARGFYEQYF.

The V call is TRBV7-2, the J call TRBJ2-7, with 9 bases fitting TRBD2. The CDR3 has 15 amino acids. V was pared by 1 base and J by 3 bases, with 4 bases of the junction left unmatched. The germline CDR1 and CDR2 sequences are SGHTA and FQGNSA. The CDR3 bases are TGTGCCAGCAGCTTAGTAGCGGGAGAAGGCTACGAGCAGTACTTC. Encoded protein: CASSLVAGEGYEQYF.

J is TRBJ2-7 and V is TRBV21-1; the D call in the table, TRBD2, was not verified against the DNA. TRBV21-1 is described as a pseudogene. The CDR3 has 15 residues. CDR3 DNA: TGTGCCAGCAGCAAAGGGTCATCGGTTAGCTGCGAGCAGTACTTC. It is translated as CASSKGSSVSCEQYF.